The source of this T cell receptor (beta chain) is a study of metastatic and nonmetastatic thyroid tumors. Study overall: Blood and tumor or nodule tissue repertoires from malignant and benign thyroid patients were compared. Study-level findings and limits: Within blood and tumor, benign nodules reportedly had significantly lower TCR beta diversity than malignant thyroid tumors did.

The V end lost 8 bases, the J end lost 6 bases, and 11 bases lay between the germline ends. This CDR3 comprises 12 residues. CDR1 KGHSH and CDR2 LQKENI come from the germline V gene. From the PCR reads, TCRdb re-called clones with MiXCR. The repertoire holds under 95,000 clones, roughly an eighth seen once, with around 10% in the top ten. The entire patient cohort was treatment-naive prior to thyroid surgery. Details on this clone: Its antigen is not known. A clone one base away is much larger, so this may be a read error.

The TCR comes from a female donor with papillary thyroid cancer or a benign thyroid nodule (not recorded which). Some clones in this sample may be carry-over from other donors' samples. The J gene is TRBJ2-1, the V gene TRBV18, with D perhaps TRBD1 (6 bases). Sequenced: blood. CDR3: CASPQQGNEQFF. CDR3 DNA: TGTGCCAGCCCACAACAGGGCAATGAGCAGTTCTTC.